This paragraph covers one T cell receptor (beta chain) sequence. This entry is derived from a study of blood T cell repertoires in COVID-19. The CDR3 has 15 amino acids. The germline V gene has CDR1 SGHTA and CDR2 FQGNSA. J lost 1 base, V lost 4 bases, and 2 bases had no gene match. Clones were read by immunoSEQ multiplex PCR, and TCRdb kept only the in-frame ones, dropping some. The sample comprises 10,000 to 15,000 clones, 71% of which are singletons, and around 5.5% rests with the top ten. Sequenced input: peripheral blood. The gene calls are TRBV7-2 and TRBJ2-3; 10 bases match TRBD2. This sequence originates from a man in his sixties with COVID-19, enrolled during active disease. The CDR3 loop reads CASSSGLARTDTQYF. The CDR3 DNA is TGTGCCAGCAGCTCGGGACTAGCGCGCACAGATACGCAGTATTTT.